This record looks at one T cell receptor (beta chain) sequence and its context. Its antigen is unidentified. Method: immunoSEQ multiplex PCR; TCRdb's copy keeps in-frame clones and lacks some. The sample lists about 1.5 million clones, roughly 97% occurring once. Germline CDR1 reads SGHNT; CDR2 reads YYREEE (reference sequence). CDR3 length: 15 amino acids. V was cut by 3 bases and J by 0 bases, with 13 bases left in between. This record belongs to a study of shared clonotypes between healthy human individuals. Findings and limits, study-wide: The sole specimen, blood, was sampled, and tissue repertoires likely differ.

The source is a man aged 25 to 40 in good health. V is TRBV5-4 and J is TRBJ2-7; tentative D call: TRBD1 (6 bases). The sequencing sample was made of naive CD4+ T cells sorted from blood. Subset denoted: CD45RA+ positively selected. The CDR3 DNA follows: TGTGCCAGCAGCTCGAACCGGGACAACTCCTACGAGCAGTACTTC. Amino acid sequence: CASSSNRDNSYEQYF.